This TCR beta chain was found in a study of blood T cell repertoires in COVID-19. The overall study: Nucleic acid was either cDNA or gDNA, and it came from T cells, B-cell-depleted T cells, or PBMCs.

Participant age was roughly 18 to 90 years, and participants resided in 20 to 30 US areas. V was clipped by 9 bases and J by 4 bases; unmatched bases: 7. CDR3 length equals 14 residues. Per the germline V gene, CDR1 is MNHEY and CDR2 is SVGAGI. The repertoire was sequenced with immunoSEQ multiplex PCR; TCRdb's copy has only in-frame clones and lacks some. The sample records some 200,000 clones, about 87% being singletons. Sequences were obtained from PBMCs or T cells enriched from blood (not recorded which). This TCR derives from a man aged 18-30 years with acute COVID-19. The chain couples TRBV6-5 to TRBJ2-7; 12 nucleotides agree with TRBD2. This CDR3 reads CASLRLAGVYEQYF. CDR3 sequence (DNA): TGTGCCAGTCTAAGACTAGCGGGAGTTTACGAGCAGTACTTC.